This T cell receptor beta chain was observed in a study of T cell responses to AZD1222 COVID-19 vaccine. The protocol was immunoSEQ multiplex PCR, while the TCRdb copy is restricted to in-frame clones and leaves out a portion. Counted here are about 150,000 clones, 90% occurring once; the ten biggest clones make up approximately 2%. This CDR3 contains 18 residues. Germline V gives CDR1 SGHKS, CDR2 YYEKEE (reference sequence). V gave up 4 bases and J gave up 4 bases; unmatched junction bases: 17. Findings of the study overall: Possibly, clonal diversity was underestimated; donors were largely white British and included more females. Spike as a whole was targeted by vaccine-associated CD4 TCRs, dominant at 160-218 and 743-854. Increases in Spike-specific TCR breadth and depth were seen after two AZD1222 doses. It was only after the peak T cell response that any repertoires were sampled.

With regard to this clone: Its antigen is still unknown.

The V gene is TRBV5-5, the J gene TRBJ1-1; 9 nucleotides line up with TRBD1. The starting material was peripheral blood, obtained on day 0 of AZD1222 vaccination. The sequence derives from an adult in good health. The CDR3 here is CASSQKPTGGGRITEAFF. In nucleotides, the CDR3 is TGTGCCAGCAGCCAGAAACCTACAGGGGGCGGTCGGATCACTGAAGCTTTCTTT.